A selection of T cell receptor beta chains follows, all from one sample in a study of a mutant IDH1 vaccine in newly diagnosed glioma. The antigens for these receptors are not known. Generated by immunoSEQ multiplex PCR, the TCRdb table keeps only in-frame clones and is missing some. In the table there are 60,000 to 75,000 clones, about 87% of which are singletons. Sequenced here: PBMCs, sampled from a glioma patient whose treatment included an IDH1 peptide vaccine. Receptors originate from a man under 40 with glioma. Both conserved end residues are part of each CDR3. A D gene is named only where the DNA matches it firmly. Not every row has a clone size; where given, it reads once, few, many or a size class.

>TRBD1|.|TRBJ1-5|TRBV7-8
TGTGCCAGCAGCCGAGACAGGGATCAGCCCCAGCATTTT
CASSRDRDQPQHF
>TRBD2|.|TRBJ2-2|TRBV30
TGTGCCTGGAGTGTATCCCTACTAGCGGGGGAGCTGTTTTTT
CAWSVSLLAGELFF
>.|.|TRBJ1-3|TRBV7-9
TGTGCCAGCAGCTTAGAATTGAACACCATATATTTT
CASSLELNTIYF
>TRBD1|.|TRBJ2-1|TRBV4-2
TGTGCCAGCAGCCAAGTAGCAGAGACAGGGGCCTTCAATGAGCAGTTCTTC
CASSQVAETGAFNEQFF
>.|.|TRBJ1-5|TRBV28
TGTGCCAGCAGTTCCCCAGGGTTTTATAGCAATCAGCCCCAGCATTTT
CASSSPGFYSNQPQHF
>TRBD1|.|TRBJ1-1|TRBV6-1
TGTGCCATCGTACAGGGGACCACTGAAGCTTTCTTT
CAIVQGTTEAFF
>TRBD2|.|TRBJ2-7|TRBV6-1
TGTGCCAGCAGTGAAAGAAGGACTAGCGGACCCTACGAGCAGTACTTC
CASSERRTSGPYEQYF
>.|.|TRBJ2-3|TRBV4-2
TGTGCCAGCAGCCAGACTAGACGTGGTGGAGATACGCAGTATTTT
CASSQTRRGGDTQYF
>.|.|TRBJ1-1|TRBV27
TGTGCCAGCAGTTTAAGTTATAGGGGGGGGGACACTGAAGCTTTCTTT
CASSLSYRGGDTEAFF
>.|few|TRBJ1-1|TRBV5-4
TGTGCCAGCAGCTTACACAGGGTGTCTGAAGCTTTCTTT
CASSLHRVSEAFF
>.|.|TRBJ2-7|TRBV2
TGTGCCAGCGGGGGGCATAAGGGCCACGAGCAGTACTTC
CASGGHKGHEQYF
>.|.|TRBJ2-5|TRBV12-5
TGTGCTAGTGGTTTGGTATGTCTTCAGCCCAACACAAGACCCACGCGAGAGACCCAGTACTTC
CASGLVCLQPNTRPTRETQYF
>TRBD1|once|TRBJ1-1|TRBV28
TGTGCCAGCAGAGCGGGAATTACAGGGGCGAGGAACACTGAAGCTTTCTTT
CASRAGITGARNTEAFF
>TRBD2|.|TRBJ2-7|TRBV30
TGTGCCTGGACTCCCCTAGCGGGATATTACGAGCAGTACTTC
CAWTPLAGYYEQYF
>.|.|TRBJ1-1|TRBV6-6
TGTGCCAGCAGACAAGAGGGGCGCGGAGCTTTCTTT
CASRQEGRGAFF
>TRBD2|once|TRBJ2-5|TRBV29-1
TGCAGCGTTAACCCGGGGACTAGCGGGAGCCAAGAGACCCAGTACTTC
CSVNPGTSGSQETQYF
>TRBD1|once|TRBJ1-5|TRBV7-3
TGTGCCAGCAGCCTTGGGACAGGGAACCTTGGCCAGCCCCAGCATTTT
CASSLGTGNLGQPQHF
>.|once|TRBJ1-5|TRBV2
TGTGCCAGCACCGACCCCTCTAGACAGCCCCAGCATTTT
CASTDPSRQPQHF
>.|few|TRBJ2-7|TRBV4-1
TGCGCCAGCAGCCAAGAGATAGCTGTGACCTACGAGCAGTACTTC
CASSQEIAVTYEQYF
>.|once|TRBJ2-7|TRBV5-6
TGTGCCAGCAGCTCGGGGCACCTCTACGAGCAGTACTTC
CASSSGHLYEQYF
>.|.|TRBJ2-4|TRBV5-6
TGTGCCAGCAGCTTGGGAGCGGCGGCCAAAAACATTCAGTACTTC
CASSLGAAAKNIQYF
>TRBD1|.|TRBJ2-7|TRBV5-4
TGTGCCAGCAGCCAAGATCCTACAGGGGGCTCCTACGAGCAGTACTTC
CASSQDPTGGSYEQYF
>TRBD2|.|TRBJ2-1|TRBV5-1
TGCGCCAGCAGGTCGAGGGCAGTAGCGGGTGAGCAGTTCTTC
CASRSRAVAGEQFF
>.|.|TRBJ1-4|TRBV11-2
TGTGCCAGCAGCTTAAGGGGTTTGGGTGAAAAACTGTTTTTT
CASSLRGLGEKLFF
>.|.|TRBJ1-5|TRBV4-2
TGTGCCAGCAGCCAAGAGGGGGGACATCAGCCCCAGCATTTT
CASSQEGGHQPQHF
>.|.|TRBJ2-7|TRBV15
TGTGCCACCAGCAGAGGGGGGAACAGCGCCTACGAGCAGTACTTC
CATSRGGNSAYEQYF
>.|.|TRBJ1-1|TRBV7-3
TGTGCCAGCAGCTTAACGTCGGGGGGCAAGGCTGAAGCTTTCTTT
CASSLTSGGKAEAFF
>TRBD2|few|TRBJ2-1|TRBV7-9
TGTGCCAGCAGCTTAAGTCTAGCGGGCTCCTACAATGAGCAGTTCTTC
CASSLSLAGSYNEQFF
>TRBD2|once|TRBJ2-1|TRBV27
TGTGCCAGCAGATGGCTAGCGGGGGACAATGAGCAGTTCTTC
CASRWLAGDNEQFF
>.|.|TRBJ1-5|TRBV19
TGTGCCAGTAGTCCTAGCGGACGGTGGATCAATCAGCCCCAGCATTTT
CASSPSGRWINQPQHF
>.|few|TRBJ2-7|TRBV19
TGTGCCAGTAGTCCTTTCCTGGGCGACTACGAGCAGTACTTC
CASSPFLGDYEQYF
>.|.|TRBJ2-3|TRBV20-1
TGCAGTGCTAGAGAAAGGGATACGCAGTATTTT
CSARERDTQYF
>.|.|TRBJ1-6|TRBV7-2
TGTGCCAGCAGTCCAACGGCAGTCCATAATTCACCCCTCCACTTT
CASSPTAVHNSPLHF
>TRBD2|.|TRBJ2-7|TRBV5-1
TGCGCCAGCAGCCCCGGGACTAGCGCCTACGAGCAGTACTTC
CASSPGTSAYEQYF
>.|once|TRBJ1-2|TRBV28
TGTGCCAGCAGTTTAATTTCGGTATGGAGCGGCTACACCTTC
CASSLISVWSGYTF
>.|once|TRBJ1-6|TRBV7-9
TGTGCCAGCAGCTTAGAAGGGGGAAATTCACCCCTCCACTTT
CASSLEGGNSPLHF
>.|.|TRBJ2-5|TRBV9
TGTGCCAGCAGCGATGGGGACAGCGGGGGCCAAAAAGAGACCCAGTACTTC
CASSDGDSGGQKETQYF
>.|.|TRBJ2-1|TRBV7-8
TGTGCCAGCAGCTTATCGGACAGTCCACACAATGAGCAGTTCTTC
CASSLSDSPHNEQFF
>.|.|TRBJ2-7|TRBV2
TGTGCCACCGGGCGGGACAGCTCCTACGAGCAGTACTTC
CATGRDSSYEQYF
>.|.|TRBJ1-4|TRBV4-3
TGCGCCAGCAGCCGCCTGTTTACAACTAATGAAAAACTGTTTTTT
CASSRLFTTNEKLFF
>.|once|TRBJ1-2|TRBV5-6
TGTGCCAGCAGCTTGTGGAGGATGATGGGGACACAGGATGGCTACACCTTC
CASSLWRMMGTQDGYTF
>.|.|TRBJ2-1|TRBV28
TGTGCCAGCAGCCGAGGGCAGGTTGAGCAGTTCTTC
CASSRGQVEQFF
>.|.|TRBJ2-2|TRBV7-9
TGTGCCAGCAGAGAACACCTACAGGTCACCGGGGAGCTGTTTTTT
CASREHLQVTGELFF
>.|.|TRBJ1-2|TRBV7-9
TGTGCCAGCAGTCGCCTGACAGACGACTATGGCTACACCTTC
CASSRLTDDYGYTF
>TRBD1|.|TRBJ2-1|TRBV15
TGTGCCACCAGCAGGAGGACGGGACAGGGCGCGGATGAGCAGTTCTTC
CATSRRTGQGADEQFF
>.|.|TRBJ1-4|TRBV29-1
TGCAGCGTTGGGGCAACTAATGAAAAACTGTTTTTT
CSVGATNEKLFF
>.|.|TRBJ2-5|TRBV5-4
TGTGCCAGCAGCTTGGCGACAGAGGGGACCCAGTACTTC
CASSLATEGTQYF
>.|.|TRBJ2-3|TRBV5-4
TGTGCCAGCAGCTTGGACAGCACAGATACGCAGTATTTT
CASSLDSTDTQYF
>TRBD2|few|TRBJ2-2|TRBV4-2
TGTGCCAGCAGCCGACGAGGGACTAGCGGGGGCACCGGGGAGCTGTTTTTT
CASSRRGTSGGTGELFF
>.|.|TRBJ1-3|TRBV7-3
TGTGCCAGCAGTTCCCAAGGGGGCTCTGGAAACACCATATATTTT
CASSSQGGSGNTIYF
>.|.|TRBJ2-1|TRBV27
TGTGCCAGCAGGGGGGGCAAAGTAGTTGATGAGCAGTTCTTC
CASRGGKVVDEQFF
>.|.|TRBJ2-7|TRBV27
TGTGCCAGCAATAGGGGGAAGGAGCAGTACTTC
CASNRGKEQYF
>.|.|TRBJ1-4|TRBV5-6
TGTGCCAGCAGCCTGGGGGGGATTGAGGAAAAACTGTTTTTT
CASSLGGIEEKLFF
>.|once|TRBJ1-1|TRBV18
TGTGCCAGCTCCTACGCAGACAGGCCCAACACTGAAGCTTTCTTT
CASSYADRPNTEAFF